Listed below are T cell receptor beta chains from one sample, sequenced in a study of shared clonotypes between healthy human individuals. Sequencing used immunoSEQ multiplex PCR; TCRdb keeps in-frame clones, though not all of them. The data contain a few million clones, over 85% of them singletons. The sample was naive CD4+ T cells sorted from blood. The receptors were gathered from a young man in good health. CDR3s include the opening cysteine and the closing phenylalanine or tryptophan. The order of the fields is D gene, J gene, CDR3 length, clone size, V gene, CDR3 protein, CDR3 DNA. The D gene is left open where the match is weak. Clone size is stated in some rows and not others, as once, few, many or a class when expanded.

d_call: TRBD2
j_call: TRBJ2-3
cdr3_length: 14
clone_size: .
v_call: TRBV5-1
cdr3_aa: CASSFGLETDTQYF
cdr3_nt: TGCGCCAGCAGCTTCGGACTAGAGACAGATACGCAGTATTTT

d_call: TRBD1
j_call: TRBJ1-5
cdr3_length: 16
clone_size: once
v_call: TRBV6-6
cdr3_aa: CASSPPTGGGNQPQHF
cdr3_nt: TGTGCCAGCAGTCCCCCGACAGGGGGCGGCAATCAGCCCCAGCATTTT

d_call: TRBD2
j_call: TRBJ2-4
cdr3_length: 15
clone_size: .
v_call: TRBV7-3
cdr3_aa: CASRKTSGGSNIQYF
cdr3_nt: TGTGCCAGCAGGAAGACTAGCGGGGGATCAAACATTCAGTACTTC

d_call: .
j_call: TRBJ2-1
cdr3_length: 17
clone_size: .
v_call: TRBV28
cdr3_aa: CASTLGPRQGGSNEQFF
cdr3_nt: TGTGCCAGCACCCTGGGTCCCCGACAGGGAGGGTCGAATGAGCAGTTCTTC

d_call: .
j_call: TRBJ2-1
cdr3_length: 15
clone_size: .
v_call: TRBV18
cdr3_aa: CASSPPASSYNEQFF
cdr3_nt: TGTGCCAGCTCACCACCCGCTAGCTCCTACAATGAGCAGTTCTTC

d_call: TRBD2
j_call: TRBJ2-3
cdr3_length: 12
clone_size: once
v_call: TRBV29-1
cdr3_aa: CSVDGGADTQYF
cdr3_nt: TGCAGCGTTGATGGGGGGGCAGATACGCAGTATTTT

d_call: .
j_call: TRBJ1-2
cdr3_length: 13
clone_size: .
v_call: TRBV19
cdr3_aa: CASRDRANYGYTF
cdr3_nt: TGTGCCAGTAGAGATCGGGCTAACTATGGCTACACCTTC

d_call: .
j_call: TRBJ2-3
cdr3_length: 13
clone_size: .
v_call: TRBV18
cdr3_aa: CASSLGTQDTQYF
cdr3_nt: TGTGCCAGCTCACTAGGGACCCAGGATACGCAGTATTTT

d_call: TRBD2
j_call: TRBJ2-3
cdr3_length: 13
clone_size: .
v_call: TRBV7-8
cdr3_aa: CASSPLGGSSLYF
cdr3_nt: TGTGCCAGCAGCCCCCTCGGGGGGTCCTCCCTGTATTTT

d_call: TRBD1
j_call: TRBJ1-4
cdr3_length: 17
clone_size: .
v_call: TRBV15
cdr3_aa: CATSREGTGGTNEKLFF
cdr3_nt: TGTGCCACCAGCAGAGAGGGAACAGGGGGGACTAATGAAAAACTGTTTTTT

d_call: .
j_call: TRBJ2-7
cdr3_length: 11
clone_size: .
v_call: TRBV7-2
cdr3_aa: CASSSMTGQYF
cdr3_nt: TGTGCCAGCAGCTCCATGACAGGGCAGTACTTC